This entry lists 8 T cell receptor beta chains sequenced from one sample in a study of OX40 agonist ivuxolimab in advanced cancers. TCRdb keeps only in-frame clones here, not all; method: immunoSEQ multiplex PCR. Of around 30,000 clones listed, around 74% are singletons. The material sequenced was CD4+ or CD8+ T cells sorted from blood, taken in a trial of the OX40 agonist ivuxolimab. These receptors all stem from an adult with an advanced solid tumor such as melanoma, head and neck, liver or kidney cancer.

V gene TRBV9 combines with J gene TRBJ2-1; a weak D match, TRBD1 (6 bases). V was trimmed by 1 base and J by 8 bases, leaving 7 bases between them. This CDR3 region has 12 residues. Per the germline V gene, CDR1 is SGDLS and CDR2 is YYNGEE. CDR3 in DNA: TGTGCCAGCAGCGTATCAGGGGATGAGCAGTTCTTC. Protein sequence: CASSVSGDEQFF.

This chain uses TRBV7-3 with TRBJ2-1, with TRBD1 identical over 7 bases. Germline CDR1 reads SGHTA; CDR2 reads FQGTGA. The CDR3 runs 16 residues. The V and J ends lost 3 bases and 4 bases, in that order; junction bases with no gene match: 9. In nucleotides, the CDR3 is TGTGCCAGCAGCTTGACCTGGACAGGCCGGTACAATGAGCAGTTCTTC. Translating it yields CASSLTWTGRYNEQFF.

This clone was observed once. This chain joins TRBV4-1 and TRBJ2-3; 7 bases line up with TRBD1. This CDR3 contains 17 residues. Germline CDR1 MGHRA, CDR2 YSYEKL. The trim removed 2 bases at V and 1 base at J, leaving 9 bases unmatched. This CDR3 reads CASSQLGQSGGTDTQYF. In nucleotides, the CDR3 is TGCGCCAGCAGCCAATTGGGACAGAGTGGGGGCACAGATACGCAGTATTTT.

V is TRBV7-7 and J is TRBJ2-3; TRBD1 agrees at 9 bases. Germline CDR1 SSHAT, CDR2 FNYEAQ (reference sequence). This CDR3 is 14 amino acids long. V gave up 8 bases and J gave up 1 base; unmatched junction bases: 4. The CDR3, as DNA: TGTGCCAGCTCACGGACAGGGGGCACAGATACGCAGTATTTT. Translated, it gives CASSRTGGTDTQYF.

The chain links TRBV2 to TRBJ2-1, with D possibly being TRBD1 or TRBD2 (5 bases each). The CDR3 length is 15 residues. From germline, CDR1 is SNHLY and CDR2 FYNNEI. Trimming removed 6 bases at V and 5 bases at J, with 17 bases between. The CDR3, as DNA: TGTGCCAGCAGGGTTGGGACCCAGGTCCACAATGAGCAGTTCTTC. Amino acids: CASRVGTQVHNEQFF.

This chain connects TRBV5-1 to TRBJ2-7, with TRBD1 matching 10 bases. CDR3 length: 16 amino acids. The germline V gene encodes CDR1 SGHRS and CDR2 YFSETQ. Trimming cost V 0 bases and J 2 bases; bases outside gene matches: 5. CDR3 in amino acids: CASSLAPGQGPYEQYV. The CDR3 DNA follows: TGCGCCAGCAGCTTGGCCCCGGGACAGGGGCCCTACGAGCAGTACGTC.

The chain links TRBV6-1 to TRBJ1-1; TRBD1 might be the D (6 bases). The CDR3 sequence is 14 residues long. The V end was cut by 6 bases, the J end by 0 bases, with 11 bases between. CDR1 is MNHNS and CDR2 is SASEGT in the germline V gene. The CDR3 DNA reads TGTGCCAGCAGGAGCACAGGGCTGAACACTGAAGCTTTCTTT. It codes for CASRSTGLNTEAFF.

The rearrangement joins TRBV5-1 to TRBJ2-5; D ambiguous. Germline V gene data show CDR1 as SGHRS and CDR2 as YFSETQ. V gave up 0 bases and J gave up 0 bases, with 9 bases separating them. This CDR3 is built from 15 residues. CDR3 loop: CASSLGAQDQETQYF. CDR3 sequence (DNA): TGCGCCAGCAGCTTGGGGGCCCAAGACCAAGAGACCCAGTACTTC.